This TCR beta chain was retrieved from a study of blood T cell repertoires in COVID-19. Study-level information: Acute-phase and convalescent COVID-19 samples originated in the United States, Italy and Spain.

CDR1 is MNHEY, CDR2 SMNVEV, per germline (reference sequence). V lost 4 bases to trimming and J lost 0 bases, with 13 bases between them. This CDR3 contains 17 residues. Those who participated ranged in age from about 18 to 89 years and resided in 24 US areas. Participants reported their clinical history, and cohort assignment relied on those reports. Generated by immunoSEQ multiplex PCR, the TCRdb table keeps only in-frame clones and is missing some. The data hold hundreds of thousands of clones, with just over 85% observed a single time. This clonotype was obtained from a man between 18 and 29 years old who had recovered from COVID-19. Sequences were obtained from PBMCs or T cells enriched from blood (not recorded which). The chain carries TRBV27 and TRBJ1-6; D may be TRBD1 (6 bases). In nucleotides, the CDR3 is TGTGCCAGCAGTTCTAACACAGGGAGCTCCTATAATTCACCCCTCCACTTT. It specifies CASSSNTGSSYNSPLHF.